The 4 T cell receptor beta chains presented below share a single source sample, sequenced in a study of cytomegalovirus exposure and HLA in healthy donors. With 60 Vbeta and 13 Jbeta primers, the PCR was carried out. Using immunoSEQ multiplex PCR, the repertoire was profiled, and TCRdb retains in-frame clones only, with some absent. The sample consists of 90,000 to 100,000 clones, 75% to 85% of them appearing once. The sequenced material came from PBMCs. Receptors were obtained from a woman between 40 and 50 years old in good health and CMV-seronegative.

The V gene is TRBV2, the J gene TRBJ1-1; 8 nucleotides match TRBD1. Germline V gives CDR1 SNHLY, CDR2 FYNNEI. The V segment lost 7 bases and the J segment 7 bases; nucleotides outside the gene matches: 8. This CDR3 has 13 residues. The CDR3 protein is CASNRQGIDEAFF. The CDR3 DNA sequence: TGTGCCAGCAACAGACAGGGGATTGATGAAGCTTTCTTT.

This clone was counted a few times. The rearrangement uses TRBV5-3 and TRBJ2-7; TRBD2 might be the D (5 bases). TRBV5-3 is sorted into the ORF group, with uncertain function. This CDR3 region has 15 residues. Trimming removed 8 bases from V and 3 bases from J, with 21 bases in between. In nucleotides, the CDR3 is TGTGCCAGTGGGTTTAGTGGGCTAGCCTTCTACGAGCAGTACTTC. Translation gives CASGFSGLAFYEQYF.

The chain employs TRBV4-1 and TRBJ2-2, with D unclear. CDR1 and CDR2 (germline): MGHRA, YSYEKL. Trimming pared 0 bases from V and 4 bases from J, leaving 15 bases between. This CDR3 is built from 17 residues. The CDR3 DNA is TGCGCCAGCAGCCAAGATCTCGGCGGAACTTCCACCGGGGAGCTGTTTTTT. Translating gives CASSQDLGGTSTGELFF.

In nucleotides, the CDR3 is TGTGCCAGCAGTTACTCTGGCGGGGGGGAGGAGACCCAGTACTTC. Protein: CASSYSGGGEETQYF. The chain carries TRBV6-5 and TRBJ2-5; 9 bases are a match to TRBD2. The germline gives CDR1 MNHEY, CDR2 SVGAGI. The CDR3 covers 15 residues. Losses at the gene ends were 0 bases for V and 5 bases for J; bases not matched to a gene: 4.